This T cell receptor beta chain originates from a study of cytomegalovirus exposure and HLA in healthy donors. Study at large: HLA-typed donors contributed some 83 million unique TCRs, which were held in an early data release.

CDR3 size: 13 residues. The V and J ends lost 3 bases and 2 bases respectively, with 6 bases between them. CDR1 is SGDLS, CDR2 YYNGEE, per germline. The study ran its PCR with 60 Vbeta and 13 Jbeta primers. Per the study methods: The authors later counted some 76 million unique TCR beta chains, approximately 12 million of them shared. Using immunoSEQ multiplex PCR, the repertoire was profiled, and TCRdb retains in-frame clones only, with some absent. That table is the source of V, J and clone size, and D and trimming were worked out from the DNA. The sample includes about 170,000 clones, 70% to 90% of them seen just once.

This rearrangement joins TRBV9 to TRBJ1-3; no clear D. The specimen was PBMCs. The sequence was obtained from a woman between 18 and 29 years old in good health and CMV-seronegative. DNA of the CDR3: TGTGCCAGCAGCGAAGCGGCTGGAAACACCATATATTTT. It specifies CASSEAAGNTIYF.